These 26 T cell receptor beta chains share one sample of origin, sequenced in a study of T cells in Graves' hyperthyroidism and ophthalmopathy. Authors of the study amplified TCR beta CDR3 regions from RNA transcripts. First-round RT-PCR with HTBI primers amplified the TCR CDR3 region. TCRdb reanalysed the multiplex PCR reads using MiXCR and keeps one entry per CDR3 protein. The data hold a few hundred thousand distinct CDR3 sequences, with about a sixth observed a single time. Source material: blood. The receptors here all came from a woman aged 25 to 39 with Graves' hyperthyroidism.

There are a few counts of this clonotype. The CDR3, as DNA: TGTGCCAGCAGCTTAACCCGGGACAGCTCTGGGGCCAACGTCCTGACTTTC. As protein: CASSLTRDSSGANVLTF. The rearrangement links TRBV7-2 to TRBJ2-6, with 7 positions matching TRBD1. CDR1 and CDR2 from the germline V gene are SGHTA and FQGNSA. The trim removed 2 bases at V and 0 bases at J, leaving 4 bases unmatched. This CDR3 is built from 17 residues.

This clonotype was detected ten times or more. CDR3: CASSLVSPSGGTSTDTQYF. DNA for the CDR3: TGCGCCAGCAGCTTGGTCTCGCCTAGCGGAGGGACTAGCACAGATACGCAGTATTTT. The V gene is TRBV5-1, the J gene TRBJ2-3; 7 bases are shared with TRBD2. Germline V gene data show CDR1 as SGHRS and CDR2 as YFSETQ. V lost 0 bases, J lost 0 bases, and 13 bases stayed unmatched. The CDR3 covers 19 residues.

Many counts were recorded for this clonotype. V usage is TRBV5-5 and J usage is TRBJ1-1; tentatively, D is TRBD1 (5 bases). With 2 bases removed from V and 4 bases from J, the gap between germline ends came to 9 bases. Per germline, CDR1 SGHKS and CDR2 YYEKEE (reference sequence). The CDR3 is made up of 13 amino acids. The DNA of the CDR3 is TGTGCCAGCAGCTTTGAGGGACGCACTGAAGCTTTCTTT. It encodes CASSFEGRTEAFF.

Many counts were recorded for this clonotype. The chain combines TRBV12-3 or TRBV12-4 with TRBJ1-1; no definite D call. The CDR3 sequence is 12 residues long. V dropped 4 bases and J dropped 0 bases, with 3 bases sitting between them. The CDR3 nucleotides read TGTGCCAGCAGTTGGGTGAACACTGAAGCTTTCTTT. This sequence encodes CASSWVNTEAFF.

This rearrangement joins TRBV18 to TRBJ2-1; D tentatively fits TRBD1 or TRBD2 (5 bases each). V gave up 4 bases and J gave up 4 bases, with 17 bases separating them. Per the germline V gene, CDR1 is KGHSH and CDR2 is LQKENI. This CDR3 comprises 16 residues. CDR3 protein: CASSLPGRKAYNEQFF. In DNA, the CDR3 is TGTGCCAGCTCACTACCGGGACGGAAAGCTTACAATGAGCAGTTCTTC.

This clonotype has a count of ten or more. The chain is built from TRBV11-2 and TRBJ1-1; D ambiguous. The CDR3 is made up of 17 amino acids. CDR1 SGHAT and CDR2 FQNNGV come from the germline V gene. The V end was cut by 5 bases, the J end by 1 base, with 20 bases between. CDR3 DNA sequence: TGTGCCAGCAGCCCCCAGGTAGGTGGCACGGGGAACACTGAAGCTTTCTTT. Encoded protein: CASSPQVGGTGNTEAFF. The whole variable domain, filled in from reference TRBV11-2 and TRBJ1-1, reads EAGVAQSPRYKIIEKRQSVAFWCNPISGHATLYWYQQILGQGPKLLIQFQNNGVVDDSQLPKDRFSAERLKGVDSTLKIQPAKLEDSAVYLCASSPQVGGTGNTEAFFGQGTRLTVV.

This clonotype has more than one count but fewer than ten. This chain links TRBV4-2 with TRBJ2-1; a possible D gene is TRBD1 (5 bases). This CDR3 comprises 16 residues. Germline CDR1 and CDR2: LGHNA and YNFKEQ. V was cut by 1 base and J by 4 bases, with 14 bases left in between. The CDR3 DNA is TGTGCCAGCAGCCAAGGAGACAGATCCCCTTACAATGAGCAGTTCTTC. Translated, it gives CASSQGDRSPYNEQFF.

At least ten counts were recorded for this clonotype. The chain employs TRBV27 and TRBJ1-5; no definite D call. Germline CDR1 reads MNHEY; CDR2 reads SMNVEV (reference sequence). V gave up 5 bases and J gave up 0 bases, with 11 bases separating them. The CDR3 covers 15 residues. The CDR3 protein is CASSPHRGSNQPQHF. The CDR3 DNA reads as TGTGCCAGCAGTCCCCACCGGGGTAGCAATCAGCCCCAGCATTTT.

CDR3 bases: TGTGCCAGCAGCCACTCGGGAGGCTATGGCTACACCTTC. Residues: CASSHSGGYGYTF. The rearrangement links TRBV7-9 to TRBJ1-2; D gene unclear. V was trimmed by 5 bases and J by 4 bases, leaving 11 bases between them. The CDR3 contains 13 residues. The V gene's germline CDR1 is SEHNR and CDR2 FQNEAQ (reference sequence).

The table lists this clonotype with many counts. V usage is TRBV30 and J usage is TRBJ2-1; 7 nucleotides align to TRBD2. CDR1 and CDR2 (germline): GTSNPN, SVGIG (reference sequence). Trimming cost V 3 bases and J 5 bases; bases outside gene matches: 7. The CDR3 contains 14 residues. The CDR3 here is CAWSPRLAHNEQFF. The CDR3, as DNA: TGTGCCTGGAGCCCGAGACTAGCCCACAATGAGCAGTTCTTC.

This clonotype was seen repeatedly, ten times or more. The CDR3 DNA follows: TGCGCCAGCAGCTTGTTGTTTCGGGACCAAGAGACCCAGTACTTC. It specifies CASSLLFRDQETQYF. The J gene is TRBJ2-5, the V gene TRBV5-1, with D uncertain. V dropped 1 base and J dropped 0 bases, with 10 bases sitting between them. The germline V gene encodes CDR1 SGHRS and CDR2 YFSETQ. The CDR3 extends over 15 amino acids.

This clonotype was counted many times. This chain links TRBV7-9 with TRBJ1-1, with TRBD1 as a possible D gene (6 bases). The CDR3 spans 16 residues. Germline loops: CDR1 SEHNR, CDR2 FQNEAQ (reference sequence). V was pared by 3 bases and J by 4 bases, with 18 bases between. CDR3 nucleotides: TGTGCCAGCAGCTTCCGGACAGTCGGGGGGAGCACTGAAGCTTTCTTT. It is translated as CASSFRTVGGSTEAFF.

With regard to this clonotype: A much larger clone lies one base from this, so it may be a read error. The V and J genes are TRBV5-5 and TRBJ2-1; 10 bases are shared with TRBD2. There are 15 residues in the CDR3. Germline V lookup: CDR1 SGHKS, CDR2 YYEKEE (reference sequence). V dropped 9 bases and J dropped 6; count of bases not matched to a gene: 12. The CDR3 loop reads CANSLAGVIGNEQFF. CDR3 DNA: TGTGCCAACAGTCTAGCGGGAGTAATCGGCAATGAGCAGTTCTTC. Using reference TRBV5-5 and TRBJ2-1 for the parts outside the CDR3, the full variable domain is DAGVTQSPTHLIKTRGQQVTLRCSPISGHKSVSWYQQVLGQGPQFIFQYYEKEERGRGNFPDRFSARQFPNYSSELNVNALLLGDSALYLCANSLAGVIGNEQFFGPGTRLTVL.

At least ten counts were recorded for this clonotype. The chain joins TRBV7-8 to TRBJ2-3; perhaps TRBD1 as D (6 bases). Germline CDR1 and CDR2: SGHVS and FQNEAQ. V was pared by 1 base and J by 5 bases, with 16 bases between. The CDR3 totals 16 residues. The CDR3 region has the DNA TGTGCCAGCAGCTTAGGTTCCGGGCAGGGGATAGATACGCAGTATTTT. Protein product: CASSLGSGQGIDTQYF.

For this clonotype: The conserved phenylalanine or tryptophan normally closing the CDR3 is absent here, so this likely arose from a read error. This sequence joins TRBV6-1 and TRBJ2-1, with D hard to call. The CDR3 loop spans 16 amino acids. V was cut by 6 bases and J by 0 bases, with 15 bases left in between. Germline CDR1 reads MNHNS; CDR2 reads SASEGT. The CDR3 coding sequence is TGTGCCAGCAGACCCGTGCCACCGAGCTCCTACAATGAGCAGTTCCTC. This gives the protein CASRPVPPSSYNEQFL.

The CDR3 here is CASSGGQIETQYF. The CDR3 bases are TGTGCCAGCAGCGGAGGACAGATCGAGACCCAGTACTTC. The chain uses TRBV5-8 and TRBJ2-5; perhaps TRBD1 as D (6 bases). Germline CDR1 is SGHTS and CDR2 is YDEGEE. The ends were cut back, 4 bases at V and 5 bases at J, with 12 bases in the middle. This CDR3 is built from 13 residues.

This clonotype was recorded a few times. The junction and the germline gene differ at one end; a read error may be behind it. The V gene is TRBV5-4, the J gene TRBJ2-1; 7 bases agree with TRBD2. Germline CDR1 and CDR2: SGHNT and YYREEE (reference sequence). The CDR3 is made up of 16 amino acids. The CDR3 loop reads CVSSPLTSSAYNEQFF. Here the CDR3 DNA reads TGTGTCAGCAGCCCCTTGACTAGCAGCGCCTACAATGAGCAGTTCTTC.

This clonotype has just a few counts. The V call is TRBV20-1, the J call TRBJ2-7; D is perhaps TRBD1 (5 bases). V lost 6 bases and J lost 4, with 16 bases in between. CDR1 and CDR2 from the germline V gene are DFQATT and SNEGSKA (reference sequence). The CDR3 totals 13 residues. The CDR3 loop is CSALPKKGYEQYF. CDR3 in DNA: TGCAGTGCACTCCCGAAGAAGGGGTACGAGCAGTACTTC.

There are a few counts of this clonotype. V usage is TRBV10-3 and J usage is TRBJ2-5; D is perhaps TRBD1 (6 bases). CDR1 and CDR2 (germline): ENHRY, SYGVKD. Trimming left V 6 bases short and J 5 bases short, with 10 bases between. This CDR3 contains 12 residues. The CDR3 protein is CAISADRETQYF. As DNA, the CDR3 is TGTGCCATCAGCGCAGACAGGGAGACCCAGTACTTC.

The J gene is TRBJ2-1, the V gene TRBV5-1, with 7 nucleotides matching TRBD2. In germline, CDR1 is SGHRS, CDR2 YFSETQ. Germline trimming cut 7 bases from V and 11 bases from J; bases unmatched to any gene: 9. The length of the CDR3 is 12 residues. CDR3 sequence: CASGVTGGKQFF. CDR3 sequence (DNA): TGCGCCAGCGGGGTTACGGGAGGTAAGCAGTTCTTC. The entire variable domain, with the rest obtained from reference TRBV5-1 and TRBJ2-1, is as follows: KAGVTQTPRYLIKTRGQQVTLSCSPISGHRSVSWYQQTPGQGLQFLFEYFSETQRNKGNFPGRFSGRQFSNSRSEMNVSTLELGDSALYLCASGVTGGKQFFGPGTRLTVL.

V gene TRBV12-3 or TRBV12-4 combines with J gene TRBJ2-1; a possible D gene is TRBD2 (6 bases). This CDR3 comprises 15 residues. Trimming stripped 1 base from V and 8 bases from J, with 15 bases between. The CDR3 loop is CASSLGGGLRDEQFF. In DNA form, the CDR3 reads TGTGCCAGCAGTTTAGGTGGAGGGTTGAGGGATGAGCAGTTCTTC.

V and J are TRBV10-3 and TRBJ1-3; 8 bases align to TRBD1. Germline-derived CDR1 and CDR2 are ENHRY and SYGVKD. The V segment lost 10 bases and the J segment 3 bases; nucleotides outside the gene matches: 8. The CDR3 is 14 residues long. The CDR3 bases are TGTGCCACCGGACAGGGAGCGCTTGGAAACACCATATATTTT. It encodes CATGQGALGNTIYF.

The chain has TRBV14 and TRBJ1-6, with 8 bases identical to TRBD1. Trimming took 3 bases from V and 9 from J; bases not matched to a gene: 7. Looked up from germline, CDR1 is SGHDN and CDR2 is FVKESK. This CDR3 has 15 residues. The CDR3 region is CASSQERQGISPLHF. The CDR3 coding sequence is TGTGCCAGCAGCCAGGAAAGACAGGGGATTTCACCCCTCCACTTT.

This clonotype has just a few counts. This sequence joins TRBV20-1 and TRBJ2-7; tentatively, D is TRBD1 (6 bases). V was shortened by 3 bases and J by 2 bases, with 17 bases between the two germline ends. The V gene's germline CDR1 is DFQATT and CDR2 SNEGSKA (reference sequence). The CDR3 runs to 15 residues. The CDR3 is CSASRPRDITYEQYF. The CDR3, as DNA: TGCAGTGCTAGCAGACCCCGGGACATAACCTACGAGCAGTACTTC.

This rearrangement joins TRBV19 to TRBJ2-3, with 7 bases fitting TRBD1. Losses at the gene ends were 6 bases for V and 0 bases for J; bases not matched to a gene: 6. CDR1 and CDR2 (germline): LNHDA, SQIVND (reference sequence). This CDR3 is built from 15 residues. Here the CDR3 reads CASRPGQISTDTQYF. DNA of the CDR3: TGTGCCAGTAGACCGGGACAGATAAGCACAGATACGCAGTATTTT.

This clonotype has just a few counts. The rearrangement joins TRBV20-1 to TRBJ1-2; maybe TRBD1 (5 bases). The germline CDR1 and CDR2 sequences are DFQATT and SNEGSKA (reference sequence). The CDR3 is 14 residues long. The germline V and J ends were trimmed by 0 bases and 8 bases, with 16 bases remaining between them. The CDR3 region has the DNA TGCAGTGCTAGAGATCGGAGCACCCAGGGCGGCTACACCTTC. It specifies CSARDRSTQGGYTF.